The present entry profiles one TCR beta chain with its context. Generated by immunoSEQ multiplex PCR, the TCRdb table keeps only in-frame clones and is missing some. Among about 35,000 clones listed, roughly 80% were seen once. The sample belongs to a study of OX40 agonist ivuxolimab in advanced cancers. Looking at the study overall: Earlier treatment with anti-PD-1, anti-PD-L1 or anti-CTLA-4 was permitted, and 30% to 40% had received some.

Trimming pared 5 bases from V and 0 bases from J, leaving 10 bases between. CDR3 length: 14 residues. The germline V gene has CDR1 MNHEY and CDR2 SMNVEV (reference sequence). Any history of autoimmune disease or systemic immunosuppression disqualified patients. The sample here was CD4+ or CD8+ T cells sorted from blood, taken in a trial of the OX40 agonist ivuxolimab. The chain combines TRBV27 with TRBJ1-2; possibly TRBD1 for D (5 bases). This TCR was recovered from an adult with an advanced solid tumor such as melanoma, head and neck, liver or kidney cancer. CDR3 coding DNA: TGTGCCAGCAGTAATGGGGGAGCTAACTATGGCTACACCTTC. This encodes CASSNGGANYGYTF.